This TCR beta chain is drawn from a study of cytomegalovirus exposure and HLA in healthy donors. Study-level background: Most genotyped donors, roughly 80% of some 400, had Caucasian-associated genetic ancestry. Regarding the study as a whole: As a later analysis revealed, most CMV-associated TCR beta chains appeared HLA-restricted. Later on, an analysis showed TCR association rates differing by HLA locus, with DRB1 the most and HLA-C the fewest. Analysis was carried out at a later point, and it linked a missense DCLRE1C variant to TCR beta V- and J-gene trimming.

This clone has more than one count but fewer than ten. Its antigen is undetermined. CDR1 and CDR2 (germline): MDHEN, SYDVKM. V was cut by 3 bases and J by 2 bases, with 11 bases left in between. CDR3 size: 15 residues. PCR was performed using 60 Vbeta and 13 Jbeta primers. The method was immunoSEQ multiplex PCR; TCRdb's version includes in-frame clones alone and lacks a portion of them. Of 180,000 or so clones detected, 8.5% to 10% appear once; the ten largest clones hold approximately 1.5%. Source material: PBMCs. The chain combines TRBV28 with TRBJ1-5, with D unclear. This TCR derives from a woman aged 25 to 39 in good health and CMV-seropositive. The CDR3: CASSFTFRGNQPQHF. CDR3 in DNA: TGTGCCAGCAGTTTTACGTTTCGGGGCAATCAGCCCCAGCATTTT.